This record looks at one TCR beta chain sequence and its context. Its antigen is still unknown. MiXCR, applied by TCRdb to the 5' RACE reads, yields one record per CDR3 protein. The sample lists around 60,000 distinct CDR3 sequences; approximately 9.3% were seen once. Unmatched junction bases numbered 9, after V lost 0 bases and J lost 8 bases. Germline CDR1 LGHDT, CDR2 YNNKEL (reference sequence). The CDR3 has 16 amino acids. This sample is drawn from a study of early T cells in non-severe SARS-CoV-2 infection. Findings and limits, study-wide: Reliance on VDJdb matching favored anti-spike CD8 responses; private and CD4 specificities were missed.

The sequencing input was whole blood. This receptor was obtained from an adult who was a healthcare worker with PCR-confirmed SARS-CoV-2 infection or an uninfected control (not recorded which). This rearrangement joins TRBV3-1 to TRBJ1-2; 10 bases are a match to TRBD1. The CDR3 coding sequence is TGTGCCAGCAGCCAAGATTTTGGACAGGGGGTGAAAGGCTACACCTTC. Its translation is CASSQDFGQGVKGYTF.